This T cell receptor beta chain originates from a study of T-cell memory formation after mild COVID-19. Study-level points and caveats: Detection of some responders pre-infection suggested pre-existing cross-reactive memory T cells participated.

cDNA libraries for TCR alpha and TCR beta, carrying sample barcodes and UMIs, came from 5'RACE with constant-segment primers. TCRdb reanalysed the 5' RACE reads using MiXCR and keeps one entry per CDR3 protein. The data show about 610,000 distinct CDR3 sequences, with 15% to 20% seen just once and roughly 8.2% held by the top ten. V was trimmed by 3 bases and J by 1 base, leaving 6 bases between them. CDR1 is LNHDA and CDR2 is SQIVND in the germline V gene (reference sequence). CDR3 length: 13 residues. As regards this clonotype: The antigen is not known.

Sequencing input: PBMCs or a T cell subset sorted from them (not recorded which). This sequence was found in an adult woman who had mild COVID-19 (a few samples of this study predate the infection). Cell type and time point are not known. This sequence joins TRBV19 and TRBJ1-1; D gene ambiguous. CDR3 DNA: TGTGCCAGTAGTATGTGGGAGAACACTGAAGCTTTCTTT. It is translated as CASSMWENTEAFF.